This passage covers 27 T cell receptor beta chains from one sample sequenced in a study of blood T cell repertoires in COVID-19. TCRdb keeps only in-frame clones here, not all; method: immunoSEQ multiplex PCR. Found here are roughly 130,000 clones, more than 75% of them singletons; the top ten hold around 3.6%. Sample: peripheral blood. These receptors were obtained from a woman aged 60-75 years with acute or convalescent COVID-19.

This rearrangement joins TRBV7-2 to TRBJ2-7; D ambiguous. Germline V gives CDR1 SGHTA, CDR2 FQGNSA. The V end was cut by 2 bases, the J end by 3 bases, with 8 bases between. The CDR3 totals 13 residues. This CDR3 is CASSLRVDYEQYF. The CDR3 nucleotides are TGTGCCAGCAGCTTACGGGTGGACTACGAGCAGTACTTC.

The gene calls are TRBV18 and TRBJ1-2, with 7 bases identical to TRBD1. Germline values: CDR1 KGHSH, CDR2 LQKENI. The ends lost 1 base at V and 4 bases at J; junction bases unmatched: 0. The CDR3 loop spans 13 amino acids. The chain's CDR3 is CASSPRDSYGYTF. The CDR3 DNA is TGTGCCAGCTCACCACGGGACAGCTATGGCTACACCTTC.

The chain has TRBV10-2 and TRBJ1-1, with D uncertain. Germline CDR1 and CDR2: WSHSY and SAAADI. V was cut by 6 bases and J by 0 bases, with 17 bases left in between. The CDR3 consists of 16 residues. For the CDR3, the DNA is TGCGCCAGCAGAAAAAGGACGGAGGGCATGAACACTGAAGCTTTCTTT. Its protein is CASRKRTEGMNTEAFF.

The chain carries TRBV29-1 and TRBJ1-1; tentatively, D is TRBD1 (5 bases). This CDR3 has 12 amino acids. The germline CDR1 and CDR2 sequences are SQVTM and ANQGSEA. V was pared by 7 bases and J by 0 bases, with 9 bases between. The CDR3 is CSGGLMNTEAFF. CDR3 in DNA: TGCAGCGGGGGACTGATGAACACTGAAGCTTTCTTT.

This clone has just one count. CDR3 nucleotide sequence: TGTGCCAGCAGCGTAGCCCTTTCCCCGGGACTAGTTGATGAGCAGTTCTTC. Translation gives CASSVALSPGLVDEQFF. The chain uses TRBV9 and TRBJ2-1; 8 bases line up with TRBD2. This CDR3 has 17 residues. Germline V gives CDR1 SGDLS, CDR2 YYNGEE. Unmatched junction bases numbered 13, after V lost 0 bases and J lost 8 bases.

V usage is TRBV7-2 and J usage is TRBJ1-2; 7 nucleotides align to TRBD1. This CDR3 has 15 residues. The germline V gene encodes CDR1 SGHTA and CDR2 FQGNSA. With 1 base clipped from V and 5 bases from J, the junction kept 7 bases outside the gene matches. As DNA, the CDR3 is TGTGCCAGCAGCTTAGTTGGACAGGAGACTTATGGCTACACCTTC. This sequence encodes CASSLVGQETYGYTF.

The rearrangement joins TRBV10-3 to TRBJ1-1, with TRBD1 as a possible D gene (6 bases). From germline, CDR1 is ENHRY and CDR2 SYGVKD. V was clipped by 0 bases and J by 3 bases, with 8 bases between them. This CDR3 comprises 14 residues. The CDR3 DNA follows: TGTGCCATCAGTGAGTCTCCAGGGGACACTGAAGCTTTCTTT. This sequence encodes CAISESPGDTEAFF.

V gene TRBV18 combines with J gene TRBJ1-1; unclear D gene. Germline assignment: CDR1 KGHSH and CDR2 LQKENI. V lost 3 bases and J lost 1, with 9 bases in between. The CDR3 covers 14 residues. The CDR3 region has the DNA TGTGCCAGCTCACCTTCAGGAAAGAACACTGAAGCTTTCTTT. This sequence encodes CASSPSGKNTEAFF.

This chain connects TRBV2 to TRBJ1-3; perhaps TRBD1 as D (5 bases). The CDR3 length is 15 residues. The V end was cut by 8 bases, the J end by 0 bases, with 14 bases between. Germline CDR1 reads SNHLY; CDR2 reads FYNNEI. The CDR3 DNA is TGTGCCAGCTCCCGCGGACAAATCTCTGGAAACACCATATATTTT. It translates to CASSRGQISGNTIYF.

This clone was seen a single time. The chain's CDR3 is CASSQVISGRLTDTQYF. In nucleotides, the CDR3 is TGTGCCAGCAGCCAAGTAATTAGCGGGAGGTTGACAGATACGCAGTATTTT. The chain combines TRBV14 with TRBJ2-3; 10 nucleotides align to TRBD2. The CDR3 consists of 17 residues. Germline CDR1 is SGHDN and CDR2 is FVKESK. The ends lost 1 base at V and 3 bases at J; junction bases unmatched: 7.

The genes are TRBV29-1 and TRBJ2-3; TRBD1 aligns across 7 bases. This CDR3 comprises 14 residues. CDR1 is SQVTM and CDR2 is ANQGSEA in the germline V gene. The J segment lost 3 bases and the V segment lost 4 bases, leaving 7 bases of the junction unmatched. CDR3 sequence: CSVGIGGLTDTQYF. CDR3 coding DNA: TGCAGCGTTGGCATAGGGGGCCTAACAGATACGCAGTATTTT.

This chain joins TRBV15 and TRBJ2-2; 8 nucleotides align to TRBD2. Germline CDR1 and CDR2: LNHNV and YYDKDF (reference sequence). CDR3 length: 17 residues. The ends lost 0 bases at V and 4 bases at J; junction bases unmatched: 7. The CDR3 spells CATSRDRGGLSTGELFF. The CDR3, as DNA: TGTGCCACCAGCAGAGATCGGGGGGGGTTGAGCACCGGGGAGCTGTTTTTT.

The J gene is TRBJ2-2, the V gene TRBV9; D is possibly TRBD1 (6 bases). V lost 7 bases and J lost 6, with 16 bases in between. The CDR3 has 14 amino acids. CDR1 and CDR2 (germline): SGDLS, YYNGEE. The CDR3 DNA sequence: TGTGCCAGCGGAGTGGGGGCCCTCCCCGGGGAGCTGTTTTTT. This encodes CASGVGALPGELFF. Variable domain in full (rest from reference TRBV9 and TRBJ2-2): DSGVTQTPKHLITATGQRVTLRCSPRSGDLSVYWYQQSLDQGLQFLIQYYNGEERAKGNILERFSAQQFPDLHSELNLSSLELGDSALYFCASGVGALPGELFFGEGSRLTVL.

CDR3 in DNA: TGTGCCAGCAGTTTAGCAGCGTTTGGCTACACCTTC. It translates to CASSLAAFGYTF. The V call is TRBV12-3 or TRBV12-4, the J call TRBJ1-2; D is uncertain. Trimming removed 0 bases from V and 7 bases from J, with 6 bases in between. This CDR3 is built from 12 residues.

The chain uses TRBV30 and TRBJ2-6; D possibly corresponds to TRBD2 (6 bases). The V and J ends lost 1 base and 4 bases respectively, with 20 bases between them. The germline V gene has CDR1 GTSNPN and CDR2 SVGIG (reference sequence). CDR3 length: 18 residues. CDR3 region: CAWSGLAAGGPGANVLTF. DNA of the CDR3: TGTGCCTGGAGTGGATTAGCGGCAGGAGGTCCCGGGGCCAACGTCCTGACTTTC.

The rearrangement joins TRBV30 to TRBJ1-2, with 7 bases fitting TRBD1. The germline gives CDR1 GTSNPN, CDR2 SVGIG (reference sequence). V gave up 3 bases and J gave up 8 bases; unmatched junction bases: 6. The CDR3 loop spans 12 amino acids. The CDR3 sequence is CAWSRQGNGYTF. The CDR3 DNA follows: TGTGCCTGGAGCCGACAGGGAAACGGCTACACCTTC.

The rearrangement joins TRBV5-1 to TRBJ2-3; 9 positions match TRBD1. Trimming took 4 bases from V and 4 from J; bases not matched to a gene: 4. Germline assignment: CDR1 SGHRS and CDR2 YFSETQ. The CDR3 totals 14 residues. The CDR3 bases are TGCGCCAGCAGCGGGGGACAGGGCCCAGATACGCAGTATTTT. Its protein is CASSGGQGPDTQYF. The full variable domain, rest sourced from reference TRBV5-1 and TRBJ2-3, is KAGVTQTPRYLIKTRGQQVTLSCSPISGHRSVSWYQQTPGQGLQFLFEYFSETQRNKGNFPGRFSGRQFSNSRSEMNVSTLELGDSALYLCASSGGQGPDTQYFGPGTRLTVL.

This clone was seen only once. The genes are TRBV28 and TRBJ2-3, with 8 bases matching TRBD2. This CDR3 comprises 16 residues. With 7 bases clipped from V and 2 bases from J, the junction kept 11 bases outside the gene matches. Germline V gene sequence: CDR1 MDHEN, CDR2 SYDVKM. As DNA, the CDR3 is TGTGCCAGCACCGGGGGGGCTCTAGGTCACACAGATACGCAGTATTTT. It yields the protein CASTGGALGHTDTQYF.

The chain combines TRBV27 with TRBJ2-2; possible D gene TRBD2, 5 bases. From germline, CDR1 is MNHEY and CDR2 SMNVEV (reference sequence). There are 14 residues in the CDR3. V was trimmed by 5 bases and J by 6 bases, leaving 13 bases between them. This CDR3 reads CASSVTNGAGELFF. The CDR3 region has the DNA TGTGCCAGCAGTGTGACCAACGGGGCCGGGGAGCTGTTTTTT.

The gene calls are TRBV29-1 and TRBJ1-2, with 8 bases identical to TRBD1. Germline lookup yields CDR1 SQVTM and CDR2 ANQGSEA. This CDR3 spans 12 amino acids. Trimming took 7 bases from V and 3 from J; bases not matched to a gene: 4. CDR3: CSARGLDYGYTF. DNA for the CDR3: TGCAGCGCCAGGGGGCTGGACTATGGCTACACCTTC.

The rearrangement joins TRBV4-1 to TRBJ2-7; 10 nucleotides align to TRBD2. Germline values: CDR1 MGHRA, CDR2 YSYEKL. After removal of 1 base from V and 3 bases from J, the junction contained 3 bases not matched to a gene. This CDR3 has 15 residues. CDR3 amino acids: CASSQALAGIYEQYV. The CDR3 nucleotides are TGCGCCAGCAGCCAAGCACTAGCGGGAATCTACGAGCAGTACGTC.

This chain uses TRBV24-1 with TRBJ1-5, with D possibly matching TRBD1 (5 bases). Germline values: CDR1 KGHDR, CDR2 SFDVKD. The V end lost 2 bases, the J end lost 7 bases, and 8 bases lay between the germline ends. CDR3 length: 13 residues. The CDR3 DNA is TGTGCCACCAGTGATTCCCGGGGGCAGCCCCAGCATTTT. Amino acids: CATSDSRGQPQHF.

The chain carries TRBV5-4 and TRBJ1-1; 7 bases fit TRBD1. The CDR3 runs to 15 residues. V shed 2 bases, J shed 0 bases, and the junction held 4 bases outside the gene matches. From germline, CDR1 is SGHNT and CDR2 YYREEE (reference sequence). CDR3 sequence reads: CASSFRTGLNTEAFF. The DNA for the CDR3 is TGTGCCAGCAGCTTTCGGACAGGACTGAACACTGAAGCTTTCTTT.

The chain is built from TRBV28 and TRBJ1-5, with D possibly being TRBD1 (5 bases). The length of the CDR3 is 14 residues. Trimming pared 3 bases from V and 7 bases from J, leaving 13 bases between. CDR1 and CDR2 from the germline V gene are MDHEN and SYDVKM. The CDR3 loop reads CASSFPRVGQPQHF. The CDR3 DNA reads TGTGCCAGCAGTTTTCCCAGGGTCGGGCAGCCCCAGCATTTT.

The chain has TRBV5-1 and TRBJ2-5, with 12 bases fitting TRBD1. The CDR3 is made up of 18 amino acids. Trimming removed 2 bases from V and 1 base from J; junction bases left unmatched: 9. CDR1 is SGHRS, CDR2 YFSETQ, per germline. CDR3 nucleotide sequence: TGCGCCAGCAGCTTTACCGGGACAGGGGGCGTGAGCCAAGAGACCCAGTACTTC. Its protein product is CASSFTGTGGVSQETQYF.

This rearrangement joins TRBV28 to TRBJ2-5; D gene ambiguous. The CDR3 is 15 amino acids. V gave up 1 base and J gave up 1 base, with 10 bases separating them. CDR1 and CDR2 from the germline V gene are MDHEN and SYDVKM. CDR3 DNA: TGTGCCAGCAGTTTATCTTTCGTATCCCAAGAGACCCAGTACTTC. It is translated as CASSLSFVSQETQYF.

The chain links TRBV15 to TRBJ2-2, with 11 bases fitting TRBD2. Trimming cost V 5 bases and J 5 bases; bases outside gene matches: 7. This CDR3 spans 16 amino acids. Germline V lookup: CDR1 LNHNV, CDR2 YYDKDF (reference sequence). The DNA for the CDR3 is TGTGCCACCAGCGCCCGGACTAGCGGGTATACCGGGGAGCTGTTTTTT. This encodes CATSARTSGYTGELFF.